This T cell receptor (delta chain) was documented in a study of γδ T cells in repeated Plasmodium falciparum infection. Bulk repertoires came from Vgamma9/Vdelta2+ or Vdelta2-negative gammadelta T cells flow-sorted from PBMC. This clone has a handful of counts. For this DNA, TCRdb reports the protein of a much larger clone, which diverges at residue 17, most likely from a read error; the protein presented here is translated directly from the DNA. The CDR3 length is 20 residues. The germline gives CDR1 TSWWSYY, CDR2 QGS. TCRdb re-called the multiplex PCR reads via CATT. The sample includes around 52,000 delta-chain clones, 1.5% to 2% of them seen just once.

The sequenced sample consisted of gamma-delta T cells from blood. This chain connects TRDV1 to TRDJ2, with D perhaps TRDD2 or TRDD3 (5 bases each). This clonotype was obtained from a pool of human donors (malaria-infected and uninfected, not separated). The CDR3: CALGEPLLSGIYDETARLFF. CDR3 bases: TGTGCTCTTGGGGAACCTCTCCTAAGTGGGATTTACGATGAGACAGCACGACTCTTCTTT.